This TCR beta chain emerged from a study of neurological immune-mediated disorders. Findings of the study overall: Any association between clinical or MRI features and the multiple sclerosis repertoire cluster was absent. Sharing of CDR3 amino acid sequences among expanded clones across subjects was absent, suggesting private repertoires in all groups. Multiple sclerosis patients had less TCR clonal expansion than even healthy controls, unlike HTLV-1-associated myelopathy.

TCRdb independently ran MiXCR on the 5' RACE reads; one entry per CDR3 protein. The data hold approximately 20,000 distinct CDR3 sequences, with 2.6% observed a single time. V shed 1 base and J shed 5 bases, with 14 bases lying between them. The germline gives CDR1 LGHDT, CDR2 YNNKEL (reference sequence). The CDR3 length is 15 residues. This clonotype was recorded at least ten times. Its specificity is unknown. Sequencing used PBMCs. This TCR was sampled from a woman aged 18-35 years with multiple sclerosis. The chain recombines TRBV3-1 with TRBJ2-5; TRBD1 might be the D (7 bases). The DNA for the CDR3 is TGTGCCAGCAGCCAAGGTCAGGGGGACTCGGAGACCCAGTACTTC. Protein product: CASSQGQGDSETQYF.